This TCR beta chain emerged from a study of blood T cell repertoires in COVID-19. Turning to the study itself: PBMCs, B-cell-depleted T cells, or T cells were the source of the cDNA or gDNA that made up the material.

Sequenced by immunoSEQ multiplex PCR; TCRdb stores in-frame clones only, minus some. The sample carries around 200,000 clones, just under 90% recorded once. The germline V gene has CDR1 SGHDN and CDR2 FVKESK. The CDR3 extends over 13 amino acids. Trimming left V 3 bases short and J 7 bases short, with 9 bases between. The sequence came from a woman younger than 30 who had recovered from COVID-19. The rearrangement links TRBV14 to TRBJ1-4; possibly TRBD1 for D (6 bases). Sequencing was done on a sample of peripheral blood. The CDR3 spells CASSHIRGEKLFF. CDR3 nucleotides: TGTGCCAGCAGCCACATCAGGGGTGAAAAACTGTTTTTT.